The next 25 T cell receptor beta chains were all read from a single sample in a study of blood T cells in healthy people across ages. Sample-barcoded 5' priming and a J-beta primer mix drove a second PCR of about 6 to 12 cycles. TCRdb reprocessed the 5' RACE reads via MiXCR and lists one record per CDR3 protein. The table records around 940,000 distinct CDR3 sequences, roughly half of them present only once. Material: blood. These receptor sequences come from a woman aged 60-70 years in good health.

The chain couples TRBV4-1 to TRBJ2-1; D may be TRBD2 (6 bases). The germline gives CDR1 MGHRA, CDR2 YSYEKL. The CDR3 has 20 residues. The V gene lost 3 bases and the J gene lost 0 bases, with 24 bases spanning the gap. CDR3 in amino acids: CASSHRYGRSGVSSYNEQFF. In DNA form, the CDR3 reads TGCGCCAGCAGCCACCGATACGGGAGAAGCGGTGTAAGCTCCTACAATGAGCAGTTCTTC.

To note about this clonotype: An end of the junction differs from the germline gene, which may be a read error. V usage is TRBV27 and J usage is TRBJ2-7; a possible D gene is TRBD1 (5 bases). CDR1 is MNHEY and CDR2 is SMNVEV in the germline V gene (reference sequence). This CDR3 is built from 14 residues. For the CDR3, the DNA is TGTGCCAGCGGTTTCCGGCACAGGACCTACGAGCAGTACTTC. This encodes CASGFRHRTYEQYF.

This clonotype was recorded a few times. The J gene is TRBJ2-5, the V gene TRBV5-5; D gene uncertain. Trimming pared 4 bases from V and 7 bases from J, leaving 20 bases between. The CDR3 is made up of 15 amino acids. The germline V gene encodes CDR1 SGHKS and CDR2 YYEKEE (reference sequence). The CDR3 here is CASSPYTDVLGTQYF. In DNA, the CDR3 is TGTGCCAGCAGCCCCTATACGGACGTCCTGGGGACCCAGTACTTC.

The chain has TRBV12-3 or TRBV12-4 and TRBJ1-2, with D possibly being TRBD1 (5 bases). V lost 6 bases and J 3 bases, leaving 23 bases between the germline ends. CDR3 length: 17 residues. CDR3 bases: TGTGCCAGCAGCTCCTTTGGACGGATTGTGGGGGACTATGGCTACACCTTC. It yields the protein CASSSFGRIVGDYGYTF.

This rearrangement joins TRBV9 to TRBJ2-5, with TRBD2 matching 7 bases. J lost 4 bases, V lost 4 bases, and 7 bases had no gene match. The CDR3 has 14 amino acids. Germline CDR1 and CDR2: SGDLS and YYNGEE. CDR3 sequence reads: CASSTLASIETQYF. CDR3 nucleotides: TGTGCCAGCAGCACACTAGCGTCCATAGAGACCCAGTACTTC.

This clonotype was observed a handful of times. The chain combines TRBV4-2 with TRBJ2-7, with D possibly being TRBD2 (6 bases). CDR3 size: 14 residues. V was shortened by 2 bases and J by 2 bases, with 10 bases between the two germline ends. Germline lookup yields CDR1 LGHNA and CDR2 YNFKEQ. This CDR3 is CASSQQAGPYEQYF. The CDR3 DNA is TGTGCCAGCAGCCAACAAGCGGGTCCCTACGAGCAGTACTTC.

This clonotype was recorded once. V is TRBV7-2 and J is TRBJ2-3, with a tentative D call TRBD2 (5 bases). From germline, CDR1 is SGHTA and CDR2 FQGNSA. The CDR3 contains 15 residues. The germline V and J ends were trimmed by 1 base and 4 bases, with 12 bases remaining between them. The CDR3 DNA sequence: TGTGCCAGCAGCTTAGGCGTCGCCGGGGCAGATACGCAGTATTTT. Protein sequence: CASSLGVAGADTQYF.

This rearrangement joins TRBV12-3 or TRBV12-4 to TRBJ2-7; 8 bases are a match to TRBD1. The CDR3 sequence is 14 residues long. V lost 4 bases, J lost 7 bases, and 9 bases stayed unmatched. Here the CDR3 DNA reads TGTGCCAGCAGTTGGGACAGGCGGTACAATGAGCAGTACTTC. Amino acids: CASSWDRRYNEQYF.

There are a few counts of this clonotype. The chain uses TRBV2 and TRBJ1-2; perhaps TRBD1 as D (5 bases). The V gene lost 5 bases and the J gene lost 1 base, with 14 bases spanning the gap. The CDR3 has 15 residues. The germline CDR1 and CDR2 sequences are SNHLY and FYNNEI. The CDR3 nucleotides are TGTGCCAGCAGTTACCGACAGCCAATTAACTATGGCTACACCTTC. Protein sequence: CASSYRQPINYGYTF.

J is TRBJ1-1 and V is TRBV5-1; 8 bases match TRBD1. The CDR3 consists of 15 residues. Looked up from germline, CDR1 is SGHRS and CDR2 is YFSETQ. With V trimmed by 0 bases and J by 1 base, 2 bases remained unmatched. CDR3 amino acids: CASSLAGGANTEAFF. In DNA form, the CDR3 reads TGCGCCAGCAGCTTGGCAGGGGGCGCGAACACTGAAGCTTTCTTT.

The rearrangement joins TRBV12-3 or TRBV12-4 to TRBJ2-1; 11 nucleotides match TRBD2. This CDR3 has 16 amino acids. The V gene end was trimmed by 5 bases and the J gene end by 4 bases; junction bases not matched to a gene: 7. Written as DNA, the CDR3 is TGTGCCAGCAGTAACCGACTAGCGGGACCATACAATGAGCAGTTCTTC. Amino acid sequence: CASSNRLAGPYNEQFF.

V is TRBV20-1 and J is TRBJ1-5; D is uncertain. V lost 0 bases, J lost 3 bases, and 9 bases lay in between. Per germline, CDR1 DFQATT and CDR2 SNEGSKA (reference sequence). CDR3 length equals 14 residues. The CDR3 coding sequence is TGCAGTGCTAGAGAATTGGCGGTCAATCAGCCCCAGCATTTT. Encoded protein: CSARELAVNQPQHF.

With regard to this clonotype: A much larger clone differs from this one at a single base, so this may be a read error. V and J are TRBV15 and TRBJ2-3, with D possibly TRBD1 on 6 matching bases. The CDR3 totals 15 residues. Germline V lookup: CDR1 LNHNV, CDR2 YYDKDF (reference sequence). CDR3 bases: TGTGCCACCAGCAGAAAAGATGGGGGCACAGATGCGCAGTATTTT. Translation gives CATSRKDGGTDAQYF.

The chain couples TRBV5-6 to TRBJ1-2, with D tentatively TRBD1 (5 bases). This CDR3 spans 13 amino acids. Germline CDR1 is SGHDT and CDR2 is YYEEEE. V lost 4 bases and J 2 bases, leaving 9 bases between the germline ends. Here the CDR3 DNA reads TGTGCCAGCAGCCCCTGGGGGAACTATGGCTACACCTTC. It translates to CASSPWGNYGYTF.

The CDR3 reads CASSTPKGQGAYEQYF. The CDR3 nucleotides are TGTGCCAGCAGTACCCCTAAGGGACAGGGCGCCTACGAGCAGTACTTC. V usage is TRBV25-1 and J usage is TRBJ2-7, with 9 bases fitting TRBD1. The CDR3 runs 16 residues. The V gene's germline CDR1 is MGHDK and CDR2 SYGVNS. The V and J ends lost 5 bases and 2 bases, in that order; junction bases with no gene match: 10.

The chain employs TRBV20-1 and TRBJ2-3; 10 bases line up with TRBD2. This CDR3 is built from 15 residues. V lost 6 bases to trimming and J lost 4 bases; unmatched junction nucleotides: 10. The germline V gene has CDR1 DFQATT and CDR2 SNEGSKA (reference sequence). The CDR3 DNA reads as TGCAGTGCGCCGGAGAGGACTAGCGGAGCAGATACGCAGTATTTT. It yields the protein CSAPERTSGADTQYF.

The chain has TRBV7-9 and TRBJ2-3, with 14 bases aligning to TRBD2. The CDR3 is made up of 17 amino acids. The trim removed 3 bases at V and 4 bases at J, leaving 6 bases unmatched. Germline values: CDR1 SEHNR, CDR2 FQNEAQ (reference sequence). This CDR3 reads CASSFIAGLAGADTQYF. The DNA of the CDR3 is TGTGCCAGCAGCTTTATAGCGGGACTAGCGGGAGCAGATACGCAGTATTTT.

This clonotype was picked up one time. V is TRBV27 and J is TRBJ2-4; no definite D call. The DNA end favors TRBJ2-7, so the J call may be wrong. This CDR3 spans 13 amino acids. Germline V CDR1 and CDR2: MNHEY, SMNVEV (reference sequence). The CDR3 bases are TGTGCCAGCAGTTCGGTATTGTTGGGCGAGCAGTACTTC. Translated: CASSSVLLGEQYF.

The chain links TRBV28 to TRBJ2-7; D perhaps matches TRBD2 (5 bases). This CDR3 spans 15 amino acids. The V and J ends lost 0 bases and 5 bases respectively, with 14 bases between them. The germline CDR1 and CDR2 sequences are MDHEN and SYDVKM. CDR3 bases: TGTGCCAGCAGTTTATGGGACTTCGGGATTAACGAGCAGTACTTC. Translating gives CASSLWDFGINEQYF.

As concerns this clonotype: This CDR3 fails to terminate in the conserved phenylalanine or tryptophan, so it likely reflects a read error. The chain has TRBV6-2 or TRBV6-3 and TRBJ2-7; D unclear. Germline values: CDR1 MNHEY, CDR2 SVGEGT. This CDR3 is 13 amino acids long. The V end was cut by 5 bases, the J end by 3 bases, with 11 bases between. In nucleotides, the CDR3 is TGTGCCAGCAGTCTCGGGTTAGGCTACGAGCAGTACTTA. It codes for CASSLGLGYEQYL.

Only a few counts were recorded for this clonotype. The V and J genes are TRBV6-5 and TRBJ2-3; TRBD1 is a possible D gene (5 bases). The germline V and J ends were trimmed by 6 bases and 4 bases, with 8 bases remaining between them. CDR1 MNHEY and CDR2 SVGAGI come from the germline V gene. This CDR3 is built from 12 residues. The chain's CDR3 is CASSRAPDTQYF. Here the CDR3 DNA reads TGTGCCAGCAGCAGGGCGCCAGATACGCAGTATTTT.

This clonotype appeared once. The chain combines TRBV28 with TRBJ2-1; D may be TRBD1 or TRBD2 (6 bases each). The ends were cut back, 5 bases at V and 12 bases at J, with 20 bases in the middle. The CDR3 contains 14 residues. The germline CDR1 and CDR2 sequences are MDHEN and SYDVKM. The DNA of the CDR3 is TGTGCCAGCAGTCTCCCGGGACTCCCACAGGGGCAGTTCTTC. Translation: CASSLPGLPQGQFF.

This chain uses TRBV7-9 with TRBJ1-6; D remains unclear. Trimming removed 5 bases from V and 7 bases from J, with 12 bases in between. The germline V gene encodes CDR1 SEHNR and CDR2 FQNEAQ (reference sequence). The CDR3 has 14 residues. CDR3 sequence: CASSRTELNSPLHF. In DNA form, the CDR3 reads TGTGCCAGCAGCCGTACGGAATTAAATTCACCCCTCCACTTT.

CDR3 nucleotides: TGTGCCAGCAGCGTAGGCTCTGGGACCAATGAGCAGTTCTTC. It translates to CASSVGSGTNEQFF. The rearrangement links TRBV9 to TRBJ2-1; D may correspond to TRBD1 or TRBD2 (5 bases each). The CDR3 covers 14 residues. V was clipped by 0 bases and J by 6 bases, with 10 bases between them. Looked up from germline, CDR1 is SGDLS and CDR2 is YYNGEE.

This clonotype has just a few counts. The DNA of the CDR3 is TGCGCCACCTCGGAGGCTAGCGGGAGACGGGGGGAGACCCAGTACTTC. Its translation: CATSEASGRRGETQYF. This chain uses TRBV10-1 with TRBJ2-5; 10 bases align to TRBD2. The CDR3 consists of 16 residues. CDR1 WNHNN and CDR2 SYGVQD come from the germline V gene (reference sequence). Trimming took 10 bases from V and 5 from J; bases not matched to a gene: 16.